This T cell receptor beta chain was captured by sequencing in a study of Ad26.COV2.S vaccination and SARS-CoV-2 variants. Study in general: Enrollment placed the donor in the COV1001 Ad26.COV2.S trial arm. Intramuscular Ad26.COV2.S at 5x10^10 or 1x10^11 viral particles.

The table came from immunoSEQ multiplex PCR; TCRdb's copy has only in-frame clones and leaves some out. The sample contains fewer than 500,000 clones, around 91% of which appear only once. Study observations and caveats: TCR breadth and depth estimates may have understated total T cell responses. Non-spike TCR breadth did not differ much between vaccine and placebo recipients.

The treatment was: around 19 received Ad26.COV2.S at low or high dose, single or two shots; a few received placebo; per-sample allocation not given. Each sample was drawn 63 days after the first injection (of vaccine or placebo). Turning to this clone: Its antigen is unidentified.

Sequenced here: peripheral blood, sampled in a trial of Ad26.COV2.S vaccine versus placebo. The sequence was obtained from a person between 18 and 65 years old who received the Ad26.COV2.S COVID-19 vaccine or a placebo.

Written as DNA, the CDR3 is TGTGCCAGCAGCTTAAGTTTCGGGGGCCCGTTGACCAAAAACATTCAGTACTTC. It codes for CASSLSFGGPLTKNIQYF. The chain employs TRBV7-2 and TRBJ2-4; D could derive from TRBD1 or TRBD2 (6 bases each). Germline V CDR1 and CDR2: SGHTA, FQGNSA. The CDR3 has 18 amino acids. The germline V and J ends were trimmed by 2 bases and 2 bases, with 19 bases remaining between them.